A single sample gave rise to the 10 T cell receptor beta chains below, sequenced in a study of regulatory T cells in long-lasting Graves disease. Time point: newly diagnosed GD, antithyroid drugs for less than 3 months. The TCR library was made from RNA extracted from PBMCs. Relying on iRepertoire HTBI primers and Arm-PCR of CDR3 regions, the team built TCR beta libraries. TCRdb processed the multiplex PCR reads anew with MiXCR; each CDR3 protein has one entry. The data show roughly 250,000 distinct CDR3 sequences, 15% to 20% seen once. The same sample was also used in a study of T cells in Graves' hyperthyroidism and ophthalmopathy.

Material: peripheral blood mononuclear cells (PBMCs), obtained at new diagnosis, from a patient treated with antithyroid drugs. These receptors all stem from a woman aged 25-40 years with Graves disease.

Turning to this clonotype: A much larger clone sits a single nucleotide away, making a read error possible. The chain couples TRBV18 to TRBJ2-7; D may be TRBD2 (5 bases). This CDR3 has 15 residues. The germline V gene encodes CDR1 KGHSH and CDR2 LQKENI. The CDR3 reads CVSSPGVGPTYEQYF. The CDR3 region has the DNA TGTGTCAGCTCACCCGGGGTAGGGCCCACCTACGAGCAGTACTTC.

This clonotype was recorded many times. The chain couples TRBV2 to TRBJ1-6; D unclear. The germline V gene encodes CDR1 SNHLY and CDR2 FYNNEI. Trimming took 5 bases from V and 8 from J, leaving 10 bases between them. The CDR3 covers 13 residues. The CDR3 loop is CASSRQRDSPLHF. The CDR3 DNA reads TGTGCCAGCAGTCGGCAGAGGGATTCACCCCTCCACTTT.

As for this clonotype: This may be a read error: a much more frequent sequence differs by one nucleotide. The V and J genes are TRBV7-9 and TRBJ2-4, with no clear D. V was shortened by 5 bases and J by 7 bases, with 12 bases between the two germline ends. Germline lookup yields CDR1 SEHNR and CDR2 FQNEAQ (reference sequence). This CDR3 has 13 residues. For the CDR3, the DNA is TGTGCCAGCAGCGTCGTCGCCTTTAACATTCAGTACTTC. This encodes CASSVVAFNIQYF. Together with reference TRBV7-9 and TRBJ2-4, the CDR3 gives the full variable domain: DTGVSQNPRHKITKRGQNVTFRCDPISEHNRLYWYRQTLGQGPEFLTYFQNEAQLEKSRLLSDRFSAERPKGSFSTLEIQRTEQGDSAMYLCASSVVAFNIQYFGAGTRLSVL.

This clonotype has ten or more counts. This chain connects TRBV7-9 to TRBJ2-3; 15 bases align to TRBD2. This CDR3 spans 17 amino acids. CDR1 SEHNR and CDR2 FQNEAQ come from the germline V gene (reference sequence). The V gene end was trimmed by 3 bases and the J gene end by 6 bases; junction bases not matched to a gene: 7. The CDR3 DNA is TGTGCCAGCAGCTTCTGGACTAGCGGGGGGGCCATGGATACGCAGTATTTT. Translation gives CASSFWTSGGAMDTQYF.

This clonotype was seen only once. J is TRBJ2-1 and V is TRBV5-1; 8 bases fit TRBD1. Germline CDR1 is SGHRS and CDR2 is YFSETQ. The CDR3 runs 14 residues. J was trimmed by 8 bases and V by 3 bases; bases with no gene match: 7. The CDR3 bases are TGCGCCAGCAGCTCGGGACAGGCAGGGGATGAGCAGTTCTTC. Protein sequence: CASSSGQAGDEQFF.

The J gene is TRBJ1-5, the V gene TRBV6-5; D call uncertain. The V end was cut by 0 bases, the J end by 3 bases, with 6 bases between. The length of the CDR3 is 14 residues. Germline CDR1 and CDR2: MNHEY and SVGAGI. CDR3 protein: CASSYSRANQPQHF. CDR3 coding DNA: TGTGCCAGCAGTTACTCAAGGGCCAATCAGCCCCAGCATTTT.

This clonotype was counted ten times or more. The CDR3 loop is CSARTGGYTGELFF. The DNA for the CDR3 is TGCAGTGCCCGGACAGGGGGCTACACCGGGGAGCTGTTTTTT. The rearrangement uses TRBV20-1 and TRBJ2-2, with 11 bases matching TRBD1. The CDR3 is 14 amino acids. The V gene's germline CDR1 is DFQATT and CDR2 SNEGSKA (reference sequence). The trim removed 6 bases at V and 3 bases at J, leaving 3 bases unmatched.

This clonotype appeared many times. An end of the junction does not agree with germline; a read error may underlie this. The genes are TRBV7-9 and TRBJ2-7; 9 bases align to TRBD1. The CDR3 runs 12 residues. Germline CDR1 reads SEHNR; CDR2 reads FQNEAQ (reference sequence). The CDR3 coding sequence is TGTGCCAGCAGCCGGGACAGGGCACATTCGAACTTC. It codes for CASSRDRAHSNF.

This clonotype has just one count. This likely came from a read error, as a far larger clone is one base away. This chain uses TRBV7-9 with TRBJ2-1; D possibly corresponds to TRBD2 (7 bases). The CDR3 runs 16 residues. Germline CDR1 SEHNR, CDR2 FQNEAQ (reference sequence). CDR3 sequence (DNA): TGTGCCAGCAGCCACTGGGGGGCGGGGGACTACAGTGAGCAGTTCTTC. Protein sequence: CASSHWGAGDYSEQFF.

In its sample, this clonotype was seen many times. The rearrangement links TRBV28 to TRBJ1-2; possible D gene TRBD1, 5 bases. The germline V gene has CDR1 MDHEN and CDR2 SYDVKM. The CDR3 length is 15 residues. The germline V and J ends were trimmed by 5 bases and 2 bases, with 15 bases remaining between them. CDR3 bases: TGTGCCAGCAGTCCGCTGGGGACGGGCAACTATGGCTACACCTTC. Its protein product is CASSPLGTGNYGYTF.